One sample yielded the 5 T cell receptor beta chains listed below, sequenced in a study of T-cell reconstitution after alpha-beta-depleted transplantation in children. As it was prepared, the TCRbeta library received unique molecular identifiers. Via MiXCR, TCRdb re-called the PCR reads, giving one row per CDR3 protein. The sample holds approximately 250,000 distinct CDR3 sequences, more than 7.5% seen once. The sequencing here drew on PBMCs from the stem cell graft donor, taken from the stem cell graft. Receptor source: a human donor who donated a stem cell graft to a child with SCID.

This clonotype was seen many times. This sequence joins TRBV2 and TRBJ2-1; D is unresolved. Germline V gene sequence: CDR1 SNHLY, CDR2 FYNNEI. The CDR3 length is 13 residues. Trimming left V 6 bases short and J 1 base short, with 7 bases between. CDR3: CASRTQSYNEQFF. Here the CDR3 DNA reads TGTGCCAGCAGAACACAATCCTACAATGAGCAGTTCTTC.

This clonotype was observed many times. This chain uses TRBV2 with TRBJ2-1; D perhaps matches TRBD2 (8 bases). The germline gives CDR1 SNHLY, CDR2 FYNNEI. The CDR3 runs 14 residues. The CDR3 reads CGSTGTRGHNEQFF. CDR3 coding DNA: TGTGGCAGTACCGGGACTAGGGGGCACAATGAGCAGTTCTTC.

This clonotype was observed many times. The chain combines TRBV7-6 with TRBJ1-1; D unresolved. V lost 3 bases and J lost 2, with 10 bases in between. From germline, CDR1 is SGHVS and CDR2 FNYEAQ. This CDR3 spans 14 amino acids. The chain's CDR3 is CASSLSGSNTEAFF. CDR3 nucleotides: TGTGCCAGCAGCTTGTCGGGAAGTAACACTGAAGCTTTCTTT. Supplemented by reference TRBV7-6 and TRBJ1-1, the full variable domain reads GAGVSQSPRYKVTKRGQDVALRCDPISGHVSLYWYRQALGQGPEFLTYFNYEAQQDKSGLPNDRFSAERPEGSISTLTIQRTEQRDSAMYRCASSLSGSNTEAFFGQGTRLTVV.

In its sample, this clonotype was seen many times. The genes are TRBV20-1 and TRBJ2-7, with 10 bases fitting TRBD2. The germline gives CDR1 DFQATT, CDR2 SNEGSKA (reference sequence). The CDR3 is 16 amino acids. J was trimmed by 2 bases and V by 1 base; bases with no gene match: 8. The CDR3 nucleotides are TGCAGTGCTAGAGGACTAGCGGGCCCCGTTACCTACGAGCAGTACTTC. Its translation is CSARGLAGPVTYEQYF.

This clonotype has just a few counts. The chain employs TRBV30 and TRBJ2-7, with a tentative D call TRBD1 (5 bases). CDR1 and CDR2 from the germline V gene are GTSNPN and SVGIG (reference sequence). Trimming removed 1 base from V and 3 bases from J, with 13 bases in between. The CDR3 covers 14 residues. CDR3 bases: TGTGCCTGGAGTGGGGGCCGACACTTCTACGAGCAGTACTTC. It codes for CAWSGGRHFYEQYF.